The 31 T cell receptor beta chains given below trace back to one sample, sequenced in a study of beta chain features in type 1 diabetes. Antigens of these TCRs are unknown. The study reverse transcribed the entire isolated RNA, so it sequenced expressed TCRB transcripts. The table came from immunoSEQ multiplex PCR; TCRdb's copy has only in-frame clones and leaves some out. The table lists about 300,000 clones, roughly 14% of them singletons. Study results and limitations: In every one of the four CD4+ subsets, TCRB CDR3s were moderately but significantly shorter in Type 1 diabetes patients.

Sequencing was performed on naive CD4+ T cells from blood. These receptors originate from a young woman with type 1 diabetes.

The chain couples TRBV9 to TRBJ2-3, with 9 bases fitting TRBD2. The V segment lost 4 bases and the J segment 4 bases; nucleotides outside the gene matches: 4. Germline-derived CDR1 and CDR2 are SGDLS and YYNGEE. CDR3 length: 14 amino acids. DNA of the CDR3: TGTGCCAGCAGCACAGCGGGAGGTTCAGATACGCAGTATTTT. Its translation: CASSTAGGSDTQYF.

Only a few counts were recorded for this clone. V gene TRBV25-1 combines with J gene TRBJ2-7; perhaps TRBD2 as D (5 bases). The CDR3 runs to 12 residues. Trimming shortened V by 4 bases and J by 5 bases, and 9 bases separated the two germline ends. The germline CDR1 and CDR2 sequences are MGHDK and SYGVNS. This CDR3 reads CASSGGQHEQYF. The CDR3 nucleotides are TGTGCCAGCAGTGGCGGGCAGCACGAGCAGTACTTC.

This clone was counted between two and nine times. The chain links TRBV29-1 to TRBJ1-5; 9 bases are a match to TRBD1. The CDR3 spans 19 residues. Trimming at V came to 7 bases and at J to 6 bases, leaving 25 bases not matched to a gene. CDR1 SQVTM and CDR2 ANQGSEA come from the germline V gene. The CDR3 region is CSGETPGQGLGPNRQPQHF. The DNA for the CDR3 is TGCAGCGGCGAAACCCCGGGACAGGGCCTGGGCCCTAATCGTCAGCCCCAGCATTTT.

This clone was counted only a few times. This chain uses TRBV7-2 with TRBJ2-1; the D gene is possibly TRBD2 (5 bases). The germline V gene has CDR1 SGHTA and CDR2 FQGNSA. Trimming removed 4 bases at V and 11 bases at J, with 15 bases between. The CDR3 has 13 residues. CDR3 DNA sequence: TGTGCCAGCAGCTATGTTGAGGCGGGCAAGCAGTTCTTC. Protein sequence: CASSYVEAGKQFF.

The chain links TRBV18 to TRBJ1-5, with a tentative D call TRBD1 (6 bases). Trimming left V 6 bases short and J 0 bases short, with 18 bases between. The CDR3 sequence is 17 residues long. The germline gives CDR1 KGHSH, CDR2 LQKENI. DNA of the CDR3: TGTGCCAGCTCCCCAATCGCTACAGGGTTTAGCAATCAGCCCCAGCATTTT. As protein: CASSPIATGFSNQPQHF. Full variable domain (rest looked up from reference TRBV18 and TRBJ1-5): NAGVMQNPRHLVRRRGQEARLRCSPMKGHSHVYWYRQLPEEGLKFMVYLQKENIIDESGMPKERFSAEFPKEGPSILRIQQVVRGDSAAYFCASSPIATGFSNQPQHFGDGTRLSIL.

CDR3 in amino acids: CASSPAGGGGYEQYV. In DNA, the CDR3 is TGTGCCAGCAGTCCCGCGGGGGGGGGCGGCTACGAGCAGTACGTC. The chain joins TRBV27 to TRBJ2-7, with 9 bases identical to TRBD2. Looked up from germline, CDR1 is MNHEY and CDR2 is SMNVEV (reference sequence). The junction had 8 bases not matched to a gene; V was cut back by 5 bases and J by 3 bases. The CDR3 consists of 15 residues.

The V call is TRBV5-1, the J call TRBJ2-3, with D perhaps matching TRBD2 (5 bases). Germline assignment: CDR1 SGHRS and CDR2 YFSETQ. Trimming shortened V by 2 bases and J by 4 bases, and 11 bases separated the two germline ends. The CDR3 sequence is 14 residues long. CDR3 loop: CASSFGPGADTQYF. The CDR3 region has the DNA TGCGCCAGCAGCTTTGGTCCCGGGGCAGATACGCAGTATTTT.

In its sample, this clone was seen a few times. The genes are TRBV28 and TRBJ2-7; TRBD2 agrees at 8 bases. After removal of 7 bases from V and 4 bases from J, the junction contained 3 bases not matched to a gene. CDR3 length: 12 amino acids. Germline values: CDR1 MDHEN, CDR2 SYDVKM. CDR3 residues: CASNVAGYEQYF. In DNA form, the CDR3 reads TGTGCCAGCAACGTAGCGGGGTACGAGCAGTACTTC.

This chain uses TRBV7-3 with TRBJ2-1; TRBD2 matches at 10 bases. The V gene's germline CDR1 is SGHTA and CDR2 FQGTGA. The J segment lost 8 bases and the V segment lost 1 base, leaving 8 bases of the junction unmatched. The CDR3 extends over 16 amino acids. CDR3 in amino acids: CASSLIRLAGVDEQFF. In DNA, the CDR3 is TGTGCCAGCAGCTTAATTAGGCTAGCGGGAGTTGATGAGCAGTTCTTC.

This clone came up a few times. The rearrangement links TRBV28 to TRBJ2-1; 7 bases are a match to TRBD2. The CDR3 consists of 15 residues. V shed 6 bases and J 14 bases; nucleotides not matched to a gene: 19. The germline CDR1 and CDR2 sequences are MDHEN and SYDVKM. CDR3 sequence reads: CASRLGSPGREREFF. The CDR3 DNA is TGTGCCAGCAGATTGGGGTCCCCTGGGAGGGAGAGGGAGTTCTTC. The entire variable domain, with the rest obtained from reference TRBV28 and TRBJ2-1, is as follows: DVKVTQSSRYLVKRTGEKVFLECVQDMDHENMFWYRQDPGLGLRLIYFSYDVKMKEKGDIPEGYSVSREKKERFSLILESASTNQTSMYLCASRLGSPGREREFFGPGTRLTVL.

Concerning this clone: The sample carries other DNA sequences with the same CDR3. The J gene is TRBJ1-2, the V gene TRBV29-1; perhaps TRBD1 as D (6 bases). From germline, CDR1 is SQVTM and CDR2 ANQGSEA. CDR3 length: 11 amino acids. The V end lost 4 bases, the J end lost 4 bases, and 7 bases lay between the germline ends. The CDR3 here is CSVGTVYGYTF. CDR3 in DNA: TGCAGCGTTGGGACAGTCTATGGCTACACCTTC.

This clone was seen more than once but under ten times. The CDR3 DNA reads TGTGCCAGCAGCCCAGATACCTCCTCCTACGAGCAGTACTTC. Translating gives CASSPDTSSYEQYF. This chain uses TRBV9 with TRBJ2-7; D gene ambiguous. The CDR3 covers 14 residues. The germline gives CDR1 SGDLS, CDR2 YYNGEE. Trimming removed 4 bases at V and 0 bases at J, with 11 bases between.

This clone turned up a few times. V usage is TRBV19 and J usage is TRBJ2-2; D perhaps matches TRBD2 (5 bases). Trimming removed 2 bases at V and 4 bases at J, with 8 bases between. This CDR3 is 14 amino acids long. Germline loops: CDR1 LNHDA, CDR2 SQIVND (reference sequence). As DNA, the CDR3 is TGTGCCAGTAGTATATCGGGGTCCACCGGGGAGCTGTTTTTT. Residues: CASSISGSTGELFF.

The genes are TRBV7-9 and TRBJ2-7; 7 positions match TRBD2. The V segment lost 8 bases and the J segment 7 bases; nucleotides outside the gene matches: 5. There are 11 residues in the CDR3. Germline V CDR1 and CDR2: SEHNR, FQNEAQ (reference sequence). The CDR3 region has the DNA TGTGCCAGCGGGGTCGGGGGGGAGCAGTACGTC. This encodes CASGVGGEQYV.

This clone occurred a few times. A junction end diverges from the germline sequence, so it may reflect a read error. The chain joins TRBV25-1 to TRBJ2-3, with 8 bases aligning to TRBD1. Germline values: CDR1 MGHDK, CDR2 SYGVNS. This CDR3 is 15 amino acids long. CDR3 in amino acids: CASGPRGQLTDAQYF. The CDR3 region has the DNA TGTGCCAGCGGACCCAGGGGGCAATTGACAGATGCGCAGTATTTT.

In its sample, this clone was seen a few times. The identical CDR3 is also encoded by other nucleotide sequences in the sample. V usage is TRBV6-5 and J usage is TRBJ2-7, with 12 bases matching TRBD2. Germline V gene lookup returns CDR1 MNHEY and CDR2 SVGAGI. The CDR3 extends over 15 amino acids. Losses at the gene ends were 0 bases for V and 4 bases for J; bases not matched to a gene: 1. The CDR3 loop is CASSYSGTSGYEQYF. DNA for the CDR3: TGTGCCAGCAGTTACTCCGGGACTAGCGGGTACGAGCAGTACTTC.

This clone appeared a few times. The chain employs TRBV7-8 and TRBJ2-7, with 7 bases aligning to TRBD2. J gave up 6 bases and V 0 bases, and 2 bases lay outside the gene matches. The V gene's germline CDR1 is SGHVS and CDR2 FQNEAQ. The CDR3 is made up of 13 amino acids. The CDR3 reads CASSLAAGVEQYV. DNA for the CDR3: TGTGCCAGCAGCTTAGCGGCGGGGGTCGAGCAGTACGTC.

Here the CDR3 reads CASSLGLTNTEAFF. Written as DNA, the CDR3 is TGCGCCAGCAGCTTGGGACTAACGAACACTGAAGCTTTCTTT. V and J are TRBV5-1 and TRBJ1-1; D is undetermined. Germline V gene lookup returns CDR1 SGHRS and CDR2 YFSETQ. The CDR3 has 14 residues. Trimming removed 0 bases from V and 1 base from J, with 7 bases in between.

The table lists this clone with a few counts. The chain uses TRBV4-3 and TRBJ1-1; D gene unclear. The CDR3 sequence is 13 residues long. CDR1 and CDR2 (germline): LGHNA, YSLEER. V lost 0 bases, J lost 11 bases, and 13 bases lay in between. For the CDR3, the DNA is TGCGCCAGCAGCCAAGATAGCGGATACTGGGCTTTCTTT. Protein sequence: CASSQDSGYWAFF.

A few counts support this clone. The gene calls are TRBV19 and TRBJ2-2; possibly TRBD2 for D (5 bases). Germline values: CDR1 LNHDA, CDR2 SQIVND (reference sequence). V lost 4 bases to trimming and J lost 1 base, with 10 bases between them. This CDR3 is 15 amino acids long. The CDR3 loop reads CASSTAVRNTGELFF. In nucleotides, the CDR3 is TGTGCCAGTAGTACAGCGGTCAGGAACACCGGGGAGCTGTTTTTT.

This rearrangement joins TRBV18 to TRBJ2-1; perhaps TRBD2 as D (6 bases). Germline V gene sequence: CDR1 KGHSH, CDR2 LQKENI. V lost 4 bases and J 10 bases, leaving 20 bases between the germline ends. The CDR3 has 15 residues. Written as DNA, the CDR3 is TGTGCCAGCTCACGACCCGGGGGACCTCCAAGGGAGCAGTTCTTC. Translation: CASSRPGGPPREQFF. The complete variable domain, with remaining parts taken from reference TRBV18 and TRBJ2-1, reads NAGVMQNPRHLVRRRGQEARLRCSPMKGHSHVYWYRQLPEEGLKFMVYLQKENIIDESGMPKERFSAEFPKEGPSILRIQQVVRGDSAAYFCASSRPGGPPREQFFGPGTRLTVL.

This clone occurred a few times. V is TRBV7-3 and J is TRBJ2-2; D may be TRBD1 (6 bases). The CDR3 runs to 15 residues. From germline, CDR1 is SGHTA and CDR2 FQGTGA. V was cut by 0 bases and J by 4 bases, with 9 bases left in between. The CDR3 loop is CASSLTPTGTGELFF. The CDR3 nucleotides are TGTGCCAGCAGCTTAACGCCGACAGGCACCGGGGAGCTGTTTTTT.

The rearrangement uses TRBV4-1 and TRBJ2-5; 10 bases are a match to TRBD2. The J call could be wrong; TRBJ2-7 is a better fit for the DNA end. This CDR3 has 16 residues. Germline CDR1 MGHRA, CDR2 YSYEKL. This CDR3 is CASSQESGLADYEQYF. CDR3 in DNA: TGCGCCAGCAGCCAAGAATCAGGACTAGCGGACTACGAGCAGTACTTC.

This clone turned up a few times. The J gene is TRBJ2-5, the V gene TRBV6-6; D may be TRBD1 (6 bases). CDR1 MNHNY and CDR2 SVGAGI come from the germline V gene (reference sequence). The CDR3 spans 14 residues. Trimming pared 2 bases from V and 0 bases from J, leaving 7 bases between. CDR3 DNA: TGTGCCAGCAGTTACGACAGGTACCAAGAGACCCAGTACTTC. This gives the protein CASSYDRYQETQYF.

This clone showed up many times. The rearrangement uses TRBV29-1 and TRBJ2-7; D is possibly TRBD2 (6 bases). V lost 6 bases and J lost 4, with 16 bases in between. This CDR3 contains 13 residues. Germline V gives CDR1 SQVTM, CDR2 ANQGSEA. CDR3 sequence (DNA): TGCAGCGTGTCCCGGGGGAGGAGGTACGAGCAGTACTTC. It translates to CSVSRGRRYEQYF.

The chain is built from TRBV4-3 and TRBJ2-5; 8 nucleotides agree with TRBD2. With V trimmed by 1 base and J by 5 bases, 24 bases remained unmatched. Looked up from germline, CDR1 is LGHNA and CDR2 is YSLEER. There are 21 residues in the CDR3. In nucleotides, the CDR3 is TGCGCCAGCAGCCAAGTGGAAGGTACCCCGGGAAGCGGGAGAGTCCGGGAGACCCAGTACTTC. It is translated as CASSQVEGTPGSGRVRETQYF.

For this clone: This same CDR3 is encoded by further DNA sequences in the sample. V gene TRBV18 combines with J gene TRBJ1-5, with 8 bases identical to TRBD1. The V and J ends lost 6 bases and 5 bases, in that order; junction bases with no gene match: 3. CDR3 size: 13 residues. Germline assignment: CDR1 KGHSH and CDR2 LQKENI. In DNA, the CDR3 is TGTGCCAGCTCCCCGGACAGGGATCAGCCCCAGCATTTT. It translates to CASSPDRDQPQHF.

The chain joins TRBV6-5 to TRBJ2-7; TRBD2 matches 7 bases. The trim removed 6 bases at V and 1 base at J, leaving 9 bases unmatched. Germline CDR1 and CDR2: MNHEY and SVGAGI. This CDR3 comprises 15 residues. The CDR3 protein is CASRVGQGGSYEQYF. The CDR3 bases are TGTGCCAGCAGGGTCGGGCAGGGAGGGTCCTACGAGCAGTACTTC.

The chain couples TRBV7-9 to TRBJ2-1; 8 bases fit TRBD2. After removal of 2 bases from V and 3 bases from J, the junction contained 12 bases not matched to a gene. The CDR3 runs 18 residues. CDR1 is SEHNR, CDR2 FQNEAQ, per germline (reference sequence). This CDR3 is CASSLPKTAGGGYNEQFF. The CDR3 region has the DNA TGTGCCAGCAGCTTACCCAAGACGGCGGGAGGAGGCTACAATGAGCAGTTCTTC.

This clone occurred a few times. The chain carries TRBV7-2 and TRBJ2-5; TRBD1 matches at 7 bases. The CDR3 is made up of 13 amino acids. Trimming took 7 bases from V and 5 from J; bases not matched to a gene: 7. CDR1 and CDR2 from the germline V gene are SGHTA and FQGNSA. CDR3 sequence (DNA): TGTGCCAGCAACCCGGGACAGTGGGAGACCCAGTACTTC. Its translation: CASNPGQWETQYF.

V and J are TRBV30 and TRBJ2-1, with 12 bases that match TRBD2. CDR3 size: 14 residues. CDR1 and CDR2 (germline): GTSNPN, SVGIG (reference sequence). V was pared by 7 bases and J by 8 bases, with 9 bases of the junction left unmatched. CDR3 sequence reads: CASSGRARDDEQFF. CDR3 DNA: TGTGCCTCTAGCGGGAGGGCCCGGGACGATGAGCAGTTCTTC.